Listed here is a single T cell receptor beta chain. Its antigen is unidentified. MiXCR, applied by TCRdb to the RT-PCR reads, yields one record per CDR3 protein. The repertoire holds 700,000 to 800,000 distinct CDR3 sequences, with less than 20% as singletons. The sample is drawn from a study of response to subunit inactivated influenza vaccine. Notes on the study in general: After each seasonal influenza vaccination, few new T cells are recruited, the authors suggested.

Germline CDR1 and CDR2: MNHEY and SVGEGT. After removal of 6 bases from V and 4 bases from J, the junction contained 13 bases not matched to a gene. This CDR3 has 16 amino acids. Sequenced material: PBMCs from blood, taken around 5 days after vaccination. The chain links TRBV6-2 or TRBV6-3 to TRBJ1-2; 8 bases agree with TRBD1. This receptor was obtained from a man aged 45 to 65 who received an inactivated influenza vaccine. The CDR3 coding sequence is TGTGCCAGCAGCTCCTCCTCGACAGGGGCCCCCTATGGCTACACCTTC. It encodes CASSSSSTGAPYGYTF.